The T cell receptor (beta chain) under discussion was sequenced for a study of STAT5B mutations in CD4+ large granular lymphocyte leukemia. Regarding the study as a whole: Patient CD4-sorted repertoires looked more clonal than healthy CD4+ repertoires, even without putative leukemic clones.

The assay was run at survey level. The table came from immunoSEQ multiplex PCR; TCRdb's copy has only in-frame clones and leaves some out. The data hold about 32,000 clones, with around four fifths observed a single time. The CDR3 covers 12 residues. Trimming took 1 base from V and 5 from J, leaving 2 bases between them. CDR1 and CDR2 (germline): SEHNR, FQNEAQ (reference sequence). Comments on this clone: Antigen specificity is unknown.

This sequence was found in a human donor in good health. The material sequenced was CD4+ T cells from blood buffy coats. The chain links TRBV7-9 to TRBJ2-2; unclear D gene. This CDR3 reads CASSLETGELFF. CDR3 coding DNA: TGTGCCAGCAGCTTAGAGACCGGGGAGCTGTTTTTT.